Each of the 20 T cell receptor beta chains below was sequenced from the same sample in a study of long-term antiretroviral therapy in people with HIV. Sequencing used immunoSEQ v3.0 at survey level. The repertoire was sequenced with immunoSEQ multiplex PCR; TCRdb's copy has only in-frame clones and lacks some. Counted here are tens of thousands of clones, roughly 87% occurring once; the ten biggest clones make up approximately 13%. The source material was unsorted PBMCs, sampled 1.1 years after starting antiretroviral therapy. The receptors were gathered from a man between 18 and 35 years old with HIV.

V gene TRBV7-9 combines with J gene TRBJ2-7; D is uncertain. Trimming took 11 bases from V and 0 from J, leaving 14 bases between them. Germline assignment: CDR1 SEHNR and CDR2 FQNEAQ (reference sequence). The CDR3 totals 13 residues. In DNA form, the CDR3 reads TGTGCCGTGGCAGGAGTAAGCTCCTACGAGCAGTACTTC. It translates to CAVAGVSSYEQYF.

J is TRBJ1-1 and V is TRBV9; no reliable D call. V was shortened by 1 base and J by 1 base, with 17 bases between the two germline ends. From germline, CDR1 is SGDLS and CDR2 YYNGEE. The CDR3 covers 17 residues. The CDR3 here is CASSVTLTGDGNTEAFF. CDR3 DNA sequence: TGTGCCAGCAGCGTAACTCTGACTGGGGATGGGAACACTGAAGCTTTCTTT.

The rearrangement links TRBV4-2 to TRBJ2-7; D gene unclear. With 1 base removed from V and 0 bases from J, the gap between germline ends came to 1 base. Germline loops: CDR1 LGHNA, CDR2 YNFKEQ. The CDR3 covers 12 residues. The CDR3 coding sequence is TGTGCCAGCAGCCAAGTCTCCTACGAGCAGTACTTC. Encoded protein: CASSQVSYEQYF.

The chain links TRBV21-1 to TRBJ2-7; TRBD2 reflects the table's D call only, with no check against the DNA. TRBV21-1 is flagged as a pseudogene. The CDR3 has 14 amino acids. The CDR3 sequence: CASTKWSISYEQYF. CDR3 coding DNA: TGTGCCAGCACTAAATGGTCCATCTCCTACGAGCAGTACTTC.

V gene TRBV4-2 combines with J gene TRBJ2-7, with TRBD1 as a possible D gene (6 bases). Deletions cut 1 base from V and 4 bases from J, with 17 bases between. The CDR3 has 16 residues. CDR1 and CDR2 (germline): LGHNA, YNFKEQ. CDR3 in amino acids: CASSQVGAGERYEQYF. CDR3 in DNA: TGTGCCAGCAGCCAAGTCGGAGCAGGGGAGCGATACGAGCAGTACTTC.

The V gene is TRBV25-1, the J gene TRBJ1-2, with a possible D match to TRBD1 (5 bases). V shed 2 bases and J shed 2 bases, with 9 bases lying between them. The CDR3 sequence is 14 residues long. Germline lookup yields CDR1 MGHDK and CDR2 SYGVNS. The CDR3 DNA reads TGTGCCAGCAGTGAAAACAGGAAAAACTATGGCTACACCTTC. Amino acids: CASSENRKNYGYTF.

V gene TRBV15 combines with J gene TRBJ1-4; a possible D gene is TRBD1 (5 bases). The CDR3 covers 16 residues. V gave up 3 bases and J gave up 8 bases, with 19 bases separating them. CDR1 is LNHNV and CDR2 is YYDKDF in the germline V gene (reference sequence). CDR3 residues: CATSSTIRGGWEKLFF. CDR3 nucleotide sequence: TGTGCCACCAGCAGTACTATAAGGGGTGGTTGGGAAAAACTGTTTTTT.

The V call is TRBV7-9, the J call TRBJ2-1; 8 nucleotides line up with TRBD2. This CDR3 is built from 15 residues. V was pared by 3 bases and J by 8 bases, with 9 bases of the junction left unmatched. In germline, CDR1 is SEHNR, CDR2 FQNEAQ (reference sequence). The CDR3 region has the DNA TGTGCCAGCAGCTTTCTCGGGGGGGCCGGGGATGAGCAGTTCTTC. Encoded protein: CASSFLGGAGDEQFF.

This clone was detected only once. The rearrangement uses TRBV29-1 and TRBJ1-2; 11 bases fit TRBD1. J was trimmed by 3 bases and V by 6 bases; bases with no gene match: 3. The length of the CDR3 is 13 residues. From germline, CDR1 is SQVTM and CDR2 ANQGSEA. The DNA for the CDR3 is TGCAGCGTCCGGACAGGGGGCGACTATGGCTACACCTTC. Translating it yields CSVRTGGDYGYTF. The full variable domain, completed using reference TRBV29-1 and TRBJ1-2, is SAVISQKPSRDICQRGTSLTIQCQVDSQVTMMFWYRQQPGQSLTLIATANQGSEATYESGFVIDKFPISRPNLTFSTLTVSNMSPEDSSIYLCSVRTGGDYGYTFGSGTRLTVV.

This sequence joins TRBV7-2 and TRBJ2-3; 7 nucleotides align to TRBD2. The CDR3 runs 16 residues. The ends lost 0 bases at V and 2 bases at J; junction bases unmatched: 5. In germline, CDR1 is SGHTA, CDR2 FQGNSA. The CDR3 sequence is CASSLAGGSNTDTQYF. Written as DNA, the CDR3 is TGTGCCAGCAGCTTAGCCGGCGGGAGTAACACAGATACGCAGTATTTT.

This chain connects TRBV7-9 to TRBJ1-2; D is uncertain. Between the trimmed V and J ends, which lost 3 bases and 6 bases, there was a span of 2 bases. The CDR3 runs 10 residues. Germline CDR1 reads SEHNR; CDR2 reads FQNEAQ (reference sequence). The CDR3 loop is CASSFDGYTF. For the CDR3, the DNA is TGTGCCAGCAGCTTTGATGGCTACACCTTC.

The genes are TRBV27 and TRBJ2-7; D possibly uses TRBD1 or TRBD2 (6 bases each). Deletions cut 3 bases from V and 3 bases from J, with 21 bases between. Germline values: CDR1 MNHEY, CDR2 SMNVEV (reference sequence). The CDR3 consists of 17 residues. The CDR3 nucleotides read TGTGCCAGCAGTTTCTCGGTGTTTCCGGGGGCCCTCTACGAGCAGTACTTC. This codes for CASSFSVFPGALYEQYF.

The V and J genes are TRBV5-1 and TRBJ1-2, with D possibly TRBD1 on 6 matching bases. The CDR3 has 16 residues. In germline, CDR1 is SGHRS, CDR2 YFSETQ. Trimming removed 6 bases at V and 0 bases at J, with 18 bases between. The CDR3 bases are TGCGCCAGCACCTTTGATGGGGGCAGAGCTAACTATGGCTACACCTTC. Translation gives CASTFDGGRANYGYTF.

The chain has TRBV19 and TRBJ1-2; D unresolved. Germline V CDR1 and CDR2: LNHDA, SQIVND (reference sequence). V gave up 3 bases and J gave up 2 bases, with 13 bases separating them. The CDR3 loop spans 15 amino acids. The CDR3 spells CASSIYRPGNYGYTF. CDR3 DNA: TGTGCCAGTAGTATTTATCGGCCAGGAAACTATGGCTACACCTTC.

J is TRBJ1-5 and V is TRBV19; D uncertain. The V end was cut by 3 bases, the J end by 2 bases, with 5 bases between. This CDR3 spans 13 amino acids. CDR1 and CDR2 from the germline V gene are LNHDA and SQIVND (reference sequence). CDR3 DNA: TGTGCCAGTAGTATCCCTCGCAATCAGCCCCAGCATTTT. Its protein is CASSIPRNQPQHF.

V usage is TRBV9 and J usage is TRBJ2-3, with D perhaps TRBD2 (7 bases). CDR1 and CDR2 (germline): SGDLS, YYNGEE. Trimming stripped 4 bases from V and 2 bases from J, with 17 bases between. This CDR3 has 16 amino acids. CDR3 DNA: TGTGCCAGCAGCAGTTTCCGGGGGGCGCTCACAGATACGCAGTATTTT. It translates to CASSSFRGALTDTQYF.

DNA of the CDR3: TGTGCCAGCAGTTACTTTGCAGGGGGCGATGAGCAGTTCTTC. Protein: CASSYFAGGDEQFF. The rearrangement links TRBV6-5 to TRBJ2-1; 8 bases are shared with TRBD1. From germline, CDR1 is MNHEY and CDR2 SVGAGI. This CDR3 has 14 residues. Losses at the gene ends were 1 base for V and 8 bases for J; bases not matched to a gene: 4.

The chain links TRBV4-3 to TRBJ1-4, with unresolved D. The germline gives CDR1 LGHNA, CDR2 YSLEER. This CDR3 spans 16 amino acids. V lost 0 bases to trimming and J lost 2 bases, with 10 bases between them. CDR3 loop: CASSQDPSGTNEKLFF. The CDR3 nucleotides read TGCGCCAGCAGCCAAGATCCCTCCGGGACTAATGAAAAACTGTTTTTT.

The chain employs TRBV4-1 and TRBJ2-7; 12 nucleotides match TRBD2. The CDR3 consists of 15 residues. CDR1 and CDR2 (germline): MGHRA, YSYEKL. V shed 4 bases and J 0 bases; nucleotides not matched to a gene: 1. Here the CDR3 DNA reads TGCGCCAGCAGCCCGACTAGCGGGAGCTCCTACGAGCAGTACTTC. Its translation is CASSPTSGSSYEQYF.

This clone was picked up one time. This chain uses TRBV14 with TRBJ2-7; TRBD2 matches 10 bases. The CDR3 extends over 16 amino acids. Germline V lookup: CDR1 SGHDN, CDR2 FVKESK. V was clipped by 2 bases and J by 3 bases; unmatched bases: 7. The CDR3 protein is CASSQSGGATFYEQYF. The CDR3 DNA follows: TGTGCCAGCAGCCAAAGCGGGGGGGCCACCTTCTACGAGCAGTACTTC.